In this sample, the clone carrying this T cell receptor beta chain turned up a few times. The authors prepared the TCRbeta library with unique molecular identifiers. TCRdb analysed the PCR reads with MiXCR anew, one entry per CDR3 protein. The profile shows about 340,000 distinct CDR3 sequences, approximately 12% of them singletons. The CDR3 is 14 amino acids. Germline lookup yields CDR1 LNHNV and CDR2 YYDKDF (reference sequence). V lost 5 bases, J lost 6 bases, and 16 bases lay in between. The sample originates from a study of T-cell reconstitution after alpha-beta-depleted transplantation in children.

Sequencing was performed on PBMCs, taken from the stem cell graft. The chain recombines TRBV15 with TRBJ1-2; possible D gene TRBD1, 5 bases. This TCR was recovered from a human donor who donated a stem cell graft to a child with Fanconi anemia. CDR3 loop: CATSPLWDGNGYTF. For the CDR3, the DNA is TGTGCCACCAGCCCACTTTGGGACGGTAATGGCTACACCTTC.